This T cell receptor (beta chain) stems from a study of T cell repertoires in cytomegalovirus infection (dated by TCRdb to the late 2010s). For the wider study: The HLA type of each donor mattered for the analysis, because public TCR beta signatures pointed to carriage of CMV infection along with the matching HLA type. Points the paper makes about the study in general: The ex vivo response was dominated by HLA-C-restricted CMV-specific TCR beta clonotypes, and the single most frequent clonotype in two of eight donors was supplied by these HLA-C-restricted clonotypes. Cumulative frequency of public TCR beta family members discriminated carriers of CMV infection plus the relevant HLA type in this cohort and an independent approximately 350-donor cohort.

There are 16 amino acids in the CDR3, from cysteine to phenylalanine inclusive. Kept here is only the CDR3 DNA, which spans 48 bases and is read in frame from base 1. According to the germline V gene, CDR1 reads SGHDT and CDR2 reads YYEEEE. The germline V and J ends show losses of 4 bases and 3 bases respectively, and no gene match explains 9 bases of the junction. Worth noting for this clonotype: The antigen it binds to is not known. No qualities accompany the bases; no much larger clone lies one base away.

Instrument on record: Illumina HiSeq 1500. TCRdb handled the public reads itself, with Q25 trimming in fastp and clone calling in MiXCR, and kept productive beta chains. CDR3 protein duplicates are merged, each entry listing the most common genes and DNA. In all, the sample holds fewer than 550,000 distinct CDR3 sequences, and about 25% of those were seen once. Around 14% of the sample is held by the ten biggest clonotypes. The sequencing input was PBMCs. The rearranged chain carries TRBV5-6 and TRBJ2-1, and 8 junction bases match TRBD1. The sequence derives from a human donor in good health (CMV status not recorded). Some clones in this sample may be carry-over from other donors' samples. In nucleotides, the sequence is TGTGCCAGCAGCCTTGACAGGGGATCGGTCTACAATGAGCAGTTCTTC. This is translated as CASSLDRGSVYNEQFF.